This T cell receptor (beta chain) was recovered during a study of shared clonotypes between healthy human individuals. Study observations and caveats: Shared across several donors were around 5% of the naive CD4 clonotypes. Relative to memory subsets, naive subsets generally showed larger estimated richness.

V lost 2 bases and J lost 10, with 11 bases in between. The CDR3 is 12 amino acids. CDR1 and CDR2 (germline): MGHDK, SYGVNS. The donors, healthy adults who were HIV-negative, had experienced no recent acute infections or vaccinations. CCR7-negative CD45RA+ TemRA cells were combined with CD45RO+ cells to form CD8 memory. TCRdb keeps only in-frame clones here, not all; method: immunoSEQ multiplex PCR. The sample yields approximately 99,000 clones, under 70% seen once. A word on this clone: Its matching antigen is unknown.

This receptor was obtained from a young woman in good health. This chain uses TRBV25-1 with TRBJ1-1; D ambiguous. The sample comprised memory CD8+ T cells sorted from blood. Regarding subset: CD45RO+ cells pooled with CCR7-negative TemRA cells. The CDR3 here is CASSERPHIAFF. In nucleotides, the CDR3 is TGTGCCAGCAGTGAACGCCCCCACATAGCTTTCTTT.